This paragraph reports one T cell receptor beta chain. Its target is not known. V shed 3 bases and J shed 0 bases, with 8 bases lying between them. Per the germline V gene, CDR1 is DFQATT and CDR2 is SNEGSKA (reference sequence). There are 13 residues in the CDR3. The data were taken from a study of CD8 T cells in ankylosing spondylitis. Findings of the study overall: With a CD8+ phenotype, disease-linked clones were relatively rare in peripheral blood. Ankylosing spondylitis blood seemed to carry a telltale TCR beta motif made of several highly homologous variants.

Making use of molecular barcodes, quantitative 5'-RACE generated TCR beta libraries. From the 5' RACE reads, TCRdb called clonotypes with MiXCR, one entry per CDR3 protein. The sample yields 220,000 or so distinct CDR3 sequences, around 16% seen once. J is TRBJ1-1 and V is TRBV20-1; D may be TRBD1 (5 bases). This sequence originates from a male donor with ankylosing spondylitis. Material: blood, either unsorted or a sorted T cell fraction (not recorded which). CDR3 protein: CSASGDLNTEAFF. CDR3 coding DNA: TGCAGTGCTAGCGGGGACCTGAACACTGAAGCTTTCTTT.